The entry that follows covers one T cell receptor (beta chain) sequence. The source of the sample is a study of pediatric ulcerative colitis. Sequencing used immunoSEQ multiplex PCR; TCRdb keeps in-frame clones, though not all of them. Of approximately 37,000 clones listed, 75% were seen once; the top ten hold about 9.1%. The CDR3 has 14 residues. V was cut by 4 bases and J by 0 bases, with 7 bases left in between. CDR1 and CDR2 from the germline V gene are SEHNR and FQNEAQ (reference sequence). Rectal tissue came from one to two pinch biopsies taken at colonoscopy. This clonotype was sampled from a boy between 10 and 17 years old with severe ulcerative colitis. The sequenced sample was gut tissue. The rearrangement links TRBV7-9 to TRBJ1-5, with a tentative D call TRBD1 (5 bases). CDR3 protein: CASSSTVSNQPQHF. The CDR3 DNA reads TGTGCCAGCAGCTCGACAGTTAGCAATCAGCCCCAGCATTTT. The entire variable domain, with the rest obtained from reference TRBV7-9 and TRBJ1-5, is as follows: DTGVSQNPRHKITKRGQNVTFRCDPISEHNRLYWYRQTLGQGPEFLTYFQNEAQLEKSRLLSDRFSAERPKGSFSTLEIQRTEQGDSAMYLCASSSTVSNQPQHFGDGTRLSIL.